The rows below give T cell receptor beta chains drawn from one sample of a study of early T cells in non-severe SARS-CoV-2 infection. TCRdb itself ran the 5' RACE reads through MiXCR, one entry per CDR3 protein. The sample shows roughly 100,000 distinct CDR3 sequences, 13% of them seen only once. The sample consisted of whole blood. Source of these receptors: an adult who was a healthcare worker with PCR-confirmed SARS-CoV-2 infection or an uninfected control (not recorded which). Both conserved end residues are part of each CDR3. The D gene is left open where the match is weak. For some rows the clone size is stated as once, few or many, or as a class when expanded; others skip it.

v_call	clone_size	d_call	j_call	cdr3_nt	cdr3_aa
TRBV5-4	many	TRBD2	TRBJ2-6	TGTGCCAGCAGCTTGGGACTAGCGGGGGGGCCTGGGGCCAACGTCCTGACTTTC	CASSLGLAGGPGANVLTF
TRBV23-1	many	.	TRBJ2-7	TGCGCCAGCAGTCAATCTGCAATTGGAGGGCAGTACTTC	CASSQSAIGGQYF
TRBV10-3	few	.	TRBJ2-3	TGTGCCATCAGTGAGGCTCGGCAGGGGCCAGATACGCAGTATTTT	CAISEARQGPDTQYF
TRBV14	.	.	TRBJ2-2	TGTGCCAGCAGAGATACAGGATTCCCAACCGGGGAGCTGTTTTTT	CASRDTGFPTGELFF
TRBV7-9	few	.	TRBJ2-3	TGTGCCAGCAGCCACGCCGGGACAGATACGCAGTATTTT	CASSHAGTDTQYF
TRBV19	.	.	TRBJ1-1	TGTGCCGTAAGGGAACAGGGCGGTACTGAAGCTTTCTTT	CAVREQGGTEAFF
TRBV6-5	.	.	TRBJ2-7	TGTGCCAGCAGTTCACATGCCGGGACACTCTTCTACGAGCAGTACTTC	CASSSHAGTLFYEQYF
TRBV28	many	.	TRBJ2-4	TGTGCCAGCAGTTCTTCTGACAGTCTAGCCAAAAACATTCAGTACTTC	CASSSSDSLAKNIQYF
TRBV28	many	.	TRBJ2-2	TGTGCCAGCAGTCCTATGGGGACGGGCACCGGGGAGCTGTTTTTT	CASSPMGTGTGELFF
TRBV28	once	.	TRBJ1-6	TGTGCCAGCAGTTTACAGGGTTCACCCCTCCACTTT	CASSLQGSPLHF
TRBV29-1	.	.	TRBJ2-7	TGCAGCGTTGAAGAGGGCGAGCCCCCCTACGAGCAGTACTTC	CSVEEGEPPYEQYF
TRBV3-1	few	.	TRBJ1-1	TGTGCCAGCAGCCAAGATCAGAGAAGGACTGAAGCTTTCTTT	CASSQDQRRTEAFF
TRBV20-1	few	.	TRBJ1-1	TGCAGGCCAACCCGGGGCACTGAAGCTTTCTTT	CRPTRGTEAFF
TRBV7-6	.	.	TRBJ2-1	TGTGCCAGCAGCTTGGGTACGGGGGGCCCCCTTCGAAACTCCTACAATGAGCAGTTCTTC	CASSLGTGGPLRNSYNEQFF
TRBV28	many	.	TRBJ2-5	TGTGCCAGCAGTTTCCTAGGGAACACCCAGTACTTC	CASSFLGNTQYF
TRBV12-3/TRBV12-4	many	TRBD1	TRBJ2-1	TGTGCCAGCAGTTTAGTTCCGGGACAGGGCGGGAATGAGCAGTTCTTC	CASSLVPGQGGNEQFF
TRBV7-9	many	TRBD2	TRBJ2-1	TGTGCCAGCAGCTTAGAGGGACTAGAGCAGTTCTTC	CASSLEGLEQFF
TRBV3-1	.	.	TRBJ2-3	TGTGCCAGCAGCCAACAGGGGACTAGCACAGATACGCAGTATTTT	CASSQQGTSTDTQYF
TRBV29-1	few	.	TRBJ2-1	TGCAGCGTTGTGAGTAAGGGGAGCAAGCAGTTCTTC	CSVVSKGSKQFF
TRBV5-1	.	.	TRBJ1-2	TGCGCCAGCAGCTTGGCCGCGGGGGATGGCTACACCTTC	CASSLAAGDGYTF
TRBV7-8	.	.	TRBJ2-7	TGTGCCAGCAGCTTAGTGGCCCGGGACTTCCCCTACGAGCAGTACTTC	CASSLVARDFPYEQYF
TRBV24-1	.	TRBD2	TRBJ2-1	TGTGCCACCAGTGACCCTCTAGCGGGGAACTACAATGAGCAGTTCTTC	CATSDPLAGNYNEQFF
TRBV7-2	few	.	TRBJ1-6	TGTGCCAGCAGCTTAGGCTACAGCGAACCACCCCTCCACTTT	CASSLGYSEPPLHF
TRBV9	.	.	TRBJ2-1	TGTGCCAGCAGCGCTCCCCGGGGGGCGCGTGGAAATGAGCAGTTCTTC	CASSAPRGARGNEQFF
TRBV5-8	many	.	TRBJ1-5	TGTGCCAGCAGCTACATACAGGGAAATCAGCCCCAGCATTTT	CASSYIQGNQPQHF
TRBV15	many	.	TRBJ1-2	TGTGCCACCAGCAGAGATGTGGGGGGCTACACCTTC	CATSRDVGGYTF
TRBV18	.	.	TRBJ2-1	TGTGCCAGCTCAAACCGAATCGGCCTTGAGGAGCAGTTCTTC	CASSNRIGLEEQFF
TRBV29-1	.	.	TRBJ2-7	TGCAGCGTTGATCGGGGTGGTGAGCAGTACTTC	CSVDRGGEQYF
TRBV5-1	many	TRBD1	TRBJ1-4	TGCGCCAGCAGCCGGACAGGGGCGGCTGAAAAACTGTTTTTT	CASSRTGAAEKLFF
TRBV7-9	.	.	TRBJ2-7	TGTGCCAGCAGCCCAGGGACCGACCCCTACGAGCAGTACTTC	CASSPGTDPYEQYF
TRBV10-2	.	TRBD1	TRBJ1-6	TGCGCCAGCAGTGAGGACAGGGGGCGGTCACCCCTCCACTTT	CASSEDRGRSPLHF
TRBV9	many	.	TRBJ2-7	TGTGCCAGCAGCGTAGGGCCCCGCGACGAGCAGTACTTC	CASSVGPRDEQYF
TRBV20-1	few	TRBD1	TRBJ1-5	TGCAGTGCTAGAGGAGTGGGACAGGGTTCAAGGAGCAATCAGCCCCAGCATTTT	CSARGVGQGSRSNQPQHF
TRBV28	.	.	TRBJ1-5	TGTGCCAGCAGTTTGTCTCCGAATAGCAATCAGCCCCAGCATTTT	CASSLSPNSNQPQHF
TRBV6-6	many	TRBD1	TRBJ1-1	TGTGCCAGCAGGAACCCTTACCGGGACAGGGGGCCAGCTTTCTTT	CASRNPYRDRGPAFF
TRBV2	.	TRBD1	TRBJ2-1	TGTGCCAGCAGTGGCTTGGACAGGGTTCGCAATGAGCAGTTCTTC	CASSGLDRVRNEQFF
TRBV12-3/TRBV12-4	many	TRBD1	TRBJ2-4	TGTGCCAGCAGTCGACAGGGGGTAAACATTCAGTACTTC	CASSRQGVNIQYF
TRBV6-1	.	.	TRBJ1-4	TGTGCCAGCAGCTATGATGGGGGTACGGGTAATGAAAAACTGTTTTTT	CASSYDGGTGNEKLFF
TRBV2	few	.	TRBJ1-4	TGTGCCAGCAGTGAAGGGATAAATGAAAAACTGTTTTTT	CASSEGINEKLFF
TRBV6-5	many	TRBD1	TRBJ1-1	TGTGCCAGCAGTCGACAGGGGTCCACTGAAGCTTTCTTT	CASSRQGSTEAFF
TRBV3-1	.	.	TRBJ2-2	TGTGCCAGCAGCCAAGAATGGGGGGAGCTGTTTTTT	CASSQEWGELFF
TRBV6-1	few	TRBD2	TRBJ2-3	TGTGCCAGCAGTCGCGGGGGGGCCTCTGATACGCAGTATTTT	CASSRGGASDTQYF
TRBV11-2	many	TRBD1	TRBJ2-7	TGTGCCAGCAGCCCCGGACAGGGGGCTTACGAGCAGTACTTC	CASSPGQGAYEQYF
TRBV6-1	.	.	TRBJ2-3	TGTGCCAGCAGTGAAAGTGGACCAGATACGCAGTATTTT	CASSESGPDTQYF
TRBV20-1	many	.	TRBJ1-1	TGCAGTGCTAGACAACTCGACAGGACGGGAATGGGGGCTTTCTTT	CSARQLDRTGMGAFF
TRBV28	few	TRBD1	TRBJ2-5	TGTGCCAGCACCTCTCTATGGACAGGTCTGGGAGTAGAGACCCAGTACTTC	CASTSLWTGLGVETQYF
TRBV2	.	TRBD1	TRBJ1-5	TGTGCCAGCAGTCAGCAGGGGGGCAATCAGCCCCAGCATTTT	CASSQQGGNQPQHF
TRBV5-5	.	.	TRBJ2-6	TGTGCCAGCAGCTTGAGTTCTCAGACAGTCACTGGGGCCAACGTCCTGACTTTC	CASSLSSQTVTGANVLTF
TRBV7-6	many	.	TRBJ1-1	TGTGCCAGCAGCCCCTTCGGGGACCGGGGTGACACTGAAGCTTTCTTT	CASSPFGDRGDTEAFF